The clone carrying this T cell receptor beta chain has a count of ten or more. Its antigen remains unknown. CDR1 and CDR2 (germline): SNHLY, FYNNEI. The CDR3 length is 14 residues. V was pared by 8 bases and J by 0 bases, with 12 bases between. Unique molecular identifier tags were affixed to discrete cDNA molecules. Each CDR3 protein gets one entry after TCRdb re-called the 5' RACE reads with MiXCR. The data show roughly 30,000 distinct CDR3 sequences, more than 4% seen once. The entry originates in a study of early T cells in non-severe SARS-CoV-2 infection. Study overall: Chains from this unsorted whole-blood bulk RNA could not be paired. Study-wide findings and caveats: In VDJdb matching, anti-spike CD8 responses were favored while private and CD4 specificities went missing.

The chain recombines TRBV2 with TRBJ2-3; D gene uncertain. The sequence derives from an adult who was a healthcare worker with PCR-confirmed SARS-CoV-2 infection or an uninfected control (not recorded which). Material for sequencing was whole blood. The CDR3 DNA follows: TGTGCCAGCTGGTGGGGTGGTAGCACAGATACGCAGTATTTT. The encoded protein is CASWWGGSTDTQYF. The whole variable domain, remainder taken from reference TRBV2 and TRBJ2-3, is EPEVTQTPSHQVTQMGQEVILRCVPISNHLYFYWYRQILGQKVEFLVSFYNNEISEKSEIFDDQFSVERPDGSNFTLKIRSTKLEDSAMYFCASWWGGSTDTQYFGPGTRLTVL.